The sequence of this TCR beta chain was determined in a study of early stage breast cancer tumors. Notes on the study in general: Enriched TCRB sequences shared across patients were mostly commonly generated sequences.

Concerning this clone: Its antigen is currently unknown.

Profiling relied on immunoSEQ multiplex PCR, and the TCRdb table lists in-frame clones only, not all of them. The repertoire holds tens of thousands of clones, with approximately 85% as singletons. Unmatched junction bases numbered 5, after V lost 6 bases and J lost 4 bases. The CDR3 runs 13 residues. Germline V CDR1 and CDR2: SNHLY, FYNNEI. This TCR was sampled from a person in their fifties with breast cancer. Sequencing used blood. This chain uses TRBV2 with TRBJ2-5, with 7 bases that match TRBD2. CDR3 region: CASSGLEGETQYF. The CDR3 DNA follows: TGTGCCAGCAGCGGACTAGAAGGAGAGACCCAGTACTTC.